This is a list of T cell receptor beta chains from one sample in a study of T cell repertoires in cytomegalovirus infection. MiXCR, run by TCRdb on the reads, gives a single entry per CDR3 protein. Among about 740,000 distinct CDR3 sequences listed, roughly 36% were seen once. Material: PBMCs. Receptor source: a human donor in good health (CMV status not recorded). Some clones in this sample may be carry-over from other donors' samples. The CDR3 runs from the conserved cysteine through the conserved F or W. Fields, in order: clone size, J gene, D gene, V gene, CDR3 protein, CDR3 DNA. The D gene is left open where the match is weak. Clone size, where shown, is once, few, many, or a class for clones that have expanded.

clone_size: .; j_call: TRBJ1-5; d_call: TRBD1; v_call: TRBV7-3; cdr3_aa: CASSLVGGDSHQPQHF; cdr3_nt: TGTGCCAGCAGCCTAGTAGGGGGCGATTCCCATCAGCCCCAGCATTTT
clone_size: once; j_call: TRBJ1-2; d_call: TRBD1; v_call: TRBV29-1; cdr3_aa: CSVGQDRAYGYTF; cdr3_nt: TGCAGCGTTGGCCAGGACAGGGCCTATGGCTACACCTTC
clone_size: many; j_call: TRBJ1-4; d_call: .; v_call: TRBV28; cdr3_aa: CASSLNGADDEKLFF; cdr3_nt: TGTGCCAGCAGCCTAAATGGGGCAGATGATGAAAAACTGTTTTTT
clone_size: once; j_call: TRBJ1-5; d_call: .; v_call: TRBV12-3/TRBV12-4; cdr3_aa: CASSFSQGWQPHHF; cdr3_nt: TGTGCCAGCAGTTTTAGTCAGGGCTGGCAGCCCCATCATTTT
clone_size: .; j_call: TRBJ2-7; d_call: TRBD2; v_call: TRBV9; cdr3_aa: CASSSHGTSNPYEQYF; cdr3_nt: TGTGCCAGCAGCTCACACGGGACTAGCAACCCCTACGAGCAGTACTTC
clone_size: few; j_call: TRBJ1-1; d_call: .; v_call: TRBV4-1; cdr3_aa: CASSQGYGGNTEAFF; cdr3_nt: TGCGCCAGCAGCCAAGGCTATGGCGGCAACACTGAAGCTTTCTTT
clone_size: .; j_call: TRBJ1-1; d_call: .; v_call: TRBV6-5; cdr3_aa: CASSRPGATGAFF; cdr3_nt: TGTGCCAGCAGTCGACCAGGGGCCACTGGAGCTTTCTTT
clone_size: .; j_call: TRBJ2-7; d_call: .; v_call: TRBV28; cdr3_aa: CASSPTSPGVQYF; cdr3_nt: TGTGCCAGCAGTCCGACATCCCCGGGGGTGCAGTACTTC
clone_size: .; j_call: TRBJ2-2; d_call: .; v_call: TRBV6-6; cdr3_aa: CASSPAPMAAGELFF; cdr3_nt: TGTGCCAGCAGTCCGGCTCCGATGGCCGCCGGGGAGCTGTTTTTT
clone_size: .; j_call: TRBJ1-3; d_call: TRBD1; v_call: TRBV12-3/TRBV12-4; cdr3_aa: CASSFRGQGNTIYF; cdr3_nt: TGTGCCAGCAGTTTTCGGGGACAGGGAAACACCATATATTTT
clone_size: few; j_call: TRBJ2-5; d_call: TRBD1; v_call: TRBV28; cdr3_aa: CASRDRGQETQYF; cdr3_nt: TGTGCCAGCCGGGACAGGGGGCAAGAGACCCAGTACTTC
clone_size: few; j_call: TRBJ2-2; d_call: .; v_call: TRBV12-3/TRBV12-4; cdr3_aa: CASSLWQATGELFF; cdr3_nt: TGTGCCAGCAGTTTATGGCAGGCCACCGGGGAGCTGTTTTTT
clone_size: .; j_call: TRBJ2-6; d_call: TRBD1; v_call: TRBV5-8; cdr3_aa: CASSDFGQGTPGANGLTF; cdr3_nt: TGTGCCAGCAGCGACTTTGGACAGGGGACCCCTGGGGCCAACGGCCTGACTTTC
clone_size: .; j_call: TRBJ2-6; d_call: .; v_call: TRBV28; cdr3_aa: CASSRTRGGSGANVLTF; cdr3_nt: TGTGCCAGCAGTCGAACCCGGGGCGGTTCAGGGGCCAACGTCCTGACTTTC
clone_size: .; j_call: TRBJ2-7; d_call: TRBD1; v_call: TRBV6-5; cdr3_aa: CASSYFRSGTGGYVQYF; cdr3_nt: TGTGCCAGCAGTTACTTTCGATCCGGGACAGGAGGTTATGTGCAGTACTTC
clone_size: many; j_call: TRBJ1-6; d_call: .; v_call: TRBV6-6; cdr3_aa: CASSYSGWPDSYNSPLHF; cdr3_nt: TGTGCCAGCAGTTACTCAGGATGGCCAGACTCCTATAATTCACCCCTCCACTTT
clone_size: .; j_call: TRBJ1-1; d_call: .; v_call: TRBV5-4; cdr3_aa: CASSGQDGVNTEAFF; cdr3_nt: TGTGCCAGCAGCGGGCAGGACGGGGTGAACACTGAAGCTTTCTTT
clone_size: .; j_call: TRBJ2-2; d_call: .; v_call: TRBV6-4; cdr3_aa: CASSDSPTGELFF; cdr3_nt: TGTGCCAGCAGTGACTCACCAACCGGGGAGCTGTTTTTT
clone_size: .; j_call: TRBJ2-2; d_call: TRBD2; v_call: TRBV27; cdr3_aa: CASMISGRVSTGELFF; cdr3_nt: TGTGCCAGCATGATCAGCGGGAGGGTTAGCACCGGGGAGCTGTTTTTT
clone_size: .; j_call: TRBJ1-2; d_call: .; v_call: TRBV20-1; cdr3_aa: CSGGTTGYTF; cdr3_nt: TGCAGTGGGGGAACTACTGGCTACACCTTC
clone_size: few; j_call: TRBJ2-5; d_call: .; v_call: TRBV6-1; cdr3_aa: CASRTFGREETQYF; cdr3_nt: TGTGCCAGCAGAACCTTCGGCAGGGAAGAGACCCAGTACTTC
clone_size: .; j_call: TRBJ2-2; d_call: TRBD1; v_call: TRBV24-1; cdr3_aa: CATRGDRDLDGELFF; cdr3_nt: TGTGCCACCCGTGGGGACAGGGATTTGGACGGGGAGCTGTTTTTT
clone_size: few; j_call: TRBJ2-3; d_call: TRBD2; v_call: TRBV7-6; cdr3_aa: CASSPLGLAGGPSTDTQYF; cdr3_nt: TGTGCTAGCAGCCCCTTGGGCTTAGCGGGAGGGCCTAGCACAGATACGCAGTATTTT
clone_size: many; j_call: TRBJ2-7; d_call: .; v_call: TRBV19; cdr3_aa: CASSLATPNEQYF; cdr3_nt: TGTGCCAGTAGTTTGGCGACTCCCAACGAGCAGTACTTC
clone_size: .; j_call: TRBJ1-1; d_call: .; v_call: TRBV27; cdr3_aa: CASSMNPWQGRSGMNTEAFF; cdr3_nt: TGTGCCAGCAGTATGAATCCTTGGCAGGGGCGCTCGGGAATGAACACTGAAGCTTTCTTT
clone_size: .; j_call: TRBJ2-3; d_call: .; v_call: TRBV12-3/TRBV12-4; cdr3_aa: CASRWTRKPTDTQYF; cdr3_nt: TGTGCCAGCAGGTGGACACGTAAACCCACAGATACGCAGTATTTT
clone_size: .; j_call: TRBJ1-5; d_call: TRBD1; v_call: TRBV12-3/TRBV12-4; cdr3_aa: CASSQTGGYSNQPQHF; cdr3_nt: TGTGCCAGCAGTCAGACAGGGGGGTATAGCAATCAGCCCCAGCATTTT
clone_size: .; j_call: TRBJ2-4; d_call: .; v_call: TRBV7-9; cdr3_aa: CASSLSLQGDKNIQYF; cdr3_nt: TGTGCCAGCAGCTTATCCCTACAGGGAGACAAAAACATTCAGTACTTC
clone_size: few; j_call: TRBJ2-7; d_call: .; v_call: TRBV7-8; cdr3_aa: CASSWNGYEQYF; cdr3_nt: TGTGCCAGCAGCTGGAACGGGTACGAGCAGTACTTC
clone_size: few; j_call: TRBJ1-1; d_call: .; v_call: TRBV7-9; cdr3_aa: CASSFKGAVSPEAFF; cdr3_nt: TGTGCCAGCAGCTTTAAAGGGGCGGTATCTCCTGAAGCTTTCTTT
clone_size: .; j_call: TRBJ2-1; d_call: .; v_call: TRBV19; cdr3_aa: CASSIDGGLYNERFF; cdr3_nt: TGTGCCAGTAGTATAGACGGGGGACTCTACAATGAGCGGTTCTTC
clone_size: .; j_call: TRBJ1-1; d_call: .; v_call: TRBV19; cdr3_aa: CASSIPNREAFF; cdr3_nt: TGTGCCAGTAGTATCCCCAACAGGGAAGCTTTCTTT
clone_size: once; j_call: TRBJ2-5; d_call: .; v_call: TRBV20-1; cdr3_aa: CSAKGVGETQYF; cdr3_nt: TGCAGTGCTAAAGGGGTGGGAGAGACCCAGTACTTC
clone_size: .; j_call: TRBJ1-1; d_call: .; v_call: TRBV28; cdr3_aa: CASSSQFGQLNTEAFF; cdr3_nt: TGTGCCAGCAGTTCACAATTCGGACAGCTGAACACTGAAGCTTTCTTT
clone_size: .; j_call: TRBJ2-2; d_call: TRBD1; v_call: TRBV12-3/TRBV12-4; cdr3_aa: CASSLDRGPGELFF; cdr3_nt: TGTGCCAGCAGTTTGGACAGGGGGCCCGGGGAGCTGTTTTTT
clone_size: few; j_call: TRBJ2-2; d_call: .; v_call: TRBV6-6; cdr3_aa: CASSYSSVSNTGELFF; cdr3_nt: TGTGCCAGCAGTTACTCGTCAGTATCGAACACCGGGGAGCTGTTTTTT
clone_size: .; j_call: TRBJ1-2; d_call: .; v_call: TRBV12-3/TRBV12-4; cdr3_aa: CASSLNDKAGYTF; cdr3_nt: TGTGCCAGCAGTTTGAATGATAAGGCCGGCTACACCTTC
clone_size: many; j_call: TRBJ1-1; d_call: .; v_call: TRBV7-2; cdr3_aa: CASSLLGYTEAFF; cdr3_nt: TGTGCCAGCAGCTTACTAGGGTACACTGAAGCTTTCTTT
clone_size: .; j_call: TRBJ2-5; d_call: .; v_call: TRBV28; cdr3_aa: CASSRTSDLETQYF; cdr3_nt: TGTGCCAGCTCTAGGACAAGTGATTTAGAGACCCAGTACTTC
clone_size: few; j_call: TRBJ1-1; d_call: .; v_call: TRBV3-1; cdr3_aa: CASSQSDDEAFF; cdr3_nt: TGTGCCAGCAGCCAATCGGACGACGAAGCTTTCTTT
clone_size: many; j_call: TRBJ1-4; d_call: TRBD1; v_call: TRBV7-8; cdr3_aa: CASSQQGTRSNEKLFF; cdr3_nt: TGTGCCAGCAGCCAACAGGGGACAAGATCTAATGAAAAACTGTTTTTT
clone_size: .; j_call: TRBJ1-6; d_call: TRBD1; v_call: TRBV4-1; cdr3_aa: CASSQGQGTGSYNSPLHF; cdr3_nt: TGCGCCAGCAGCCAAGGACAGGGAACTGGGTCTTATAATTCACCCCTCCACTTT
clone_size: few; j_call: TRBJ2-7; d_call: TRBD2; v_call: TRBV28; cdr3_aa: CASSFWLSSGTHSYEQYF; cdr3_nt: TGTGCCAGCAGTTTCTGGTTGTCTAGCGGCACTCACTCCTACGAGCAGTACTTC
clone_size: .; j_call: TRBJ1-5; d_call: TRBD1; v_call: TRBV6-6; cdr3_aa: CASSYGDSTSYSNQPQHF; cdr3_nt: TGTGCCAGCAGTTACGGGGACAGTACCTCCTATAGCAATCAGCCCCAGCATTTT
clone_size: .; j_call: TRBJ2-1; d_call: TRBD1; v_call: TRBV7-8; cdr3_aa: CASSLIRGQGKHEQFF; cdr3_nt: TGTGCCAGCAGCTTAATTCGGGGACAGGGGAAACATGAGCAGTTCTTC
clone_size: .; j_call: TRBJ2-1; d_call: TRBD1; v_call: TRBV7-2; cdr3_aa: CASSLQGARVNEQFF; cdr3_nt: TGTGCCAGCAGCTTACAGGGGGCGCGGGTCAATGAGCAGTTCTTC